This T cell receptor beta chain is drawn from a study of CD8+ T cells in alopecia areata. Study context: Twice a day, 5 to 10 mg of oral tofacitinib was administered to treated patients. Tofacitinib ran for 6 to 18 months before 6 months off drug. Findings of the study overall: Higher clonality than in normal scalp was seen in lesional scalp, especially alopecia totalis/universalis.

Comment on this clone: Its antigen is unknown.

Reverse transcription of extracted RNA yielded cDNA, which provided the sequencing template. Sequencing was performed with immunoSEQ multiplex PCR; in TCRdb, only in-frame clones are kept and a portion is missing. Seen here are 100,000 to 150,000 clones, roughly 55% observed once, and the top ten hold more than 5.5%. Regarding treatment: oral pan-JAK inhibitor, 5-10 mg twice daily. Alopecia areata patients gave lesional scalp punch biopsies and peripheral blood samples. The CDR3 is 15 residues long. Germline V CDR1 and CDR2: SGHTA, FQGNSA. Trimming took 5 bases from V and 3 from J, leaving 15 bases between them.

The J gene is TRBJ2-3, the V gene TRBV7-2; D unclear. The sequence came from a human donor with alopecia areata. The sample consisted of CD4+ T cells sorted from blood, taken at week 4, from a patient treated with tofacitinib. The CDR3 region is CASSQIHSLTDTQYF. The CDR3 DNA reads TGTGCCAGCAGCCAAATACATTCTTTAACAGATACGCAGTATTTT.